A single sample is the source of the 32 T cell receptor beta chains below, sequenced in a study of T-cell reconstitution after alpha-beta-depleted transplantation in children (dated by TCRdb to about 2016). Sample treatment or condition, as interpreted from the label and publication: allogeneic hematopoietic cell transplantation with graft depleted of TCRalphabeta T cells and CD19 B cells. Library creation used PCR. For sequencing, an Illumina HiSeq 2500 was employed. TCR library preparation used molecular barcoding, with unique molecular identifiers applied to normalize quantification of the TCRbeta repertoire. The public reads were reanalyzed by TCRdb: fastp trimming at Q25, MiXCR alignment, in-frame beta chains only. CDR3 protein sequences are deduplicated, and each keeps its most common genes and DNA. The sample has fewer than 550,000 distinct CDR3 sequences on record, roughly 10% of them singletons. Roughly 15% of the sample lies in the top ten.

The sample was PBMCs, mostly from graft donor cells, taken 180 days after TCRalphabeta/CD19-depleted stem cell transplant. The source of these receptors is a female patient aged 2-15 years who had a stem cell transplant for aplastic anemia, so the T cells may come from the graft donor.

The chain carries TRBV7-8 and TRBJ2-1, with a tentative D call TRBD2 (5 bases). V lost 5 bases and J 7 bases, leaving 15 bases between the germline ends. There are 14 residues in the CDR3. Germline CDR1 reads SGHVS; CDR2 reads FQNEAQ. The CDR3 region is CASSPGGRRNEQFF. The CDR3, as DNA: TGTGCCAGCAGCCCGGGCGGGCGGCGGAATGAGCAGTTCTTC.

The chain is built from TRBV5-1 and TRBJ1-2; 8 bases line up with TRBD1. Trimming at V came to 2 bases and at J to 5 bases, leaving 8 bases not matched to a gene. The CDR3 has 15 amino acids. Germline CDR1 is SGHRS and CDR2 is YFSETQ. This CDR3 reads CASSLESQGAYGYTF. As DNA, the CDR3 is TGCGCCAGCAGCTTAGAAAGCCAGGGGGCATATGGCTACACCTTC.

This clonotype was seen repeatedly, ten times or more. J is TRBJ2-7 and V is TRBV28, with 7 bases that match TRBD1. CDR1 and CDR2 (germline): MDHEN, SYDVKM. Trimming took 7 bases from V and 4 from J; bases not matched to a gene: 10. The CDR3 consists of 14 residues. The CDR3 DNA reads as TGTGCCAGCACCATGACAGGGCCAGGGTACGAGCAGTACTTC. Translating it yields CASTMTGPGYEQYF.

There are a few counts of this clonotype. This sequence joins TRBV12-3 or TRBV12-4 and TRBJ2-2; D gene unclear. Trimming took off 11 bases at V and 4 bases at J, with 8 bases between the two ends. The CDR3 is 11 residues long. The CDR3 DNA follows: TGTGCCCTAAAAGGCACCGGGGAGCTGTTTTTT. Translation gives CALKGTGELFF.

This clonotype was detected only a few times. The gene calls are TRBV29-1 and TRBJ2-3, with D maybe TRBD2 (6 bases). The V and J ends lost 5 bases and 2 bases respectively, with 11 bases between them. The CDR3 runs 13 residues. CDR1 is SQVTM and CDR2 is ANQGSEA in the germline V gene. The CDR3 bases are TGCAGCGTTTCTCGGGACTTCACAGATACGCAGTATTTT. It is translated as CSVSRDFTDTQYF.

The genes are TRBV6-1 and TRBJ1-2; D is unclear. Trimming left V 7 bases short and J 1 base short, with 4 bases between. Germline V gene sequence: CDR1 MNHNS, CDR2 SASEGT. CDR3 size: 11 residues. The CDR3 DNA sequence: TGTGCCAGCATGGGTAACTATGGCTACACCTTC. This gives the protein CASMGNYGYTF.

This clonotype came up a few times. V usage is TRBV12-3 or TRBV12-4 and J usage is TRBJ2-5; D is possibly TRBD1 or TRBD2 (5 bases each). The CDR3 is 14 amino acids. V lost 3 bases and J 4 bases, leaving 12 bases between the germline ends. CDR3 bases: TGTGCCAGCAGTTTCAGAGTGGGGGTAGAGACCCAGTACTTC. Translated, it gives CASSFRVGVETQYF.

V gene TRBV27 combines with J gene TRBJ2-1; 11 bases match TRBD2. Trimming took 5 bases from V and 9 from J; bases not matched to a gene: 18. The CDR3 is made up of 18 amino acids. The germline V gene encodes CDR1 MNHEY and CDR2 SMNVEV (reference sequence). This chain's CDR3 is CASSHMRLAGPPRGEQFF. DNA for the CDR3: TGTGCCAGCAGTCATATGCGACTAGCGGGACCGCCCAGGGGTGAGCAGTTCTTC.

The V call is TRBV7-9, the J call TRBJ2-5; the match to TRBD2 covers 12 bases. V lost 2 bases to trimming and J lost 4 bases; unmatched junction nucleotides: 2. The CDR3 loop spans 15 amino acids. Germline V lookup: CDR1 SEHNR, CDR2 FQNEAQ (reference sequence). The chain's CDR3 is CASSLPSGRGETQYF. CDR3 DNA sequence: TGTGCCAGCAGCTTACCTAGCGGGAGGGGAGAGACCCAGTACTTC. The full variable domain, with the rest looked up from reference TRBV7-9 and TRBJ2-5, is DTGVSQNPRHKITKRGQNVTFRCDPISEHNRLYWYRQTLGQGPEFLTYFQNEAQLEKSRLLSDRFSAERPKGSFSTLEIQRTEQGDSAMYLCASSLPSGRGETQYFGPGTRLLVL.

This clonotype was observed a handful of times. The chain's CDR3 is CASGLGSQIHNEQFF. In DNA, the CDR3 is TGTGCTAGTGGTTTGGGCTCACAGATTCACAATGAGCAGTTCTTC. The J gene is TRBJ2-1, the V gene TRBV12-5; D ambiguous. This CDR3 is 15 amino acids long. The germline V gene encodes CDR1 LGHNT and CDR2 FRNRAP. V was pared by 1 base and J by 5 bases, with 12 bases between.

The gene calls are TRBV27 and TRBJ2-7, with D perhaps TRBD1 (6 bases). V shed 2 bases and J shed 4 bases, with 15 bases lying between them. CDR3 length: 15 amino acids. Per germline, CDR1 MNHEY and CDR2 SMNVEV (reference sequence). The CDR3 bases are TGTGCCAGCAGTTTAATTGGAACAGGGATTTACGAGCAGTACGTC. Protein product: CASSLIGTGIYEQYV.

The chain uses TRBV5-1 and TRBJ2-4; D may match TRBD1 or TRBD2 (5 bases each). Per the germline V gene, CDR1 is SGHRS and CDR2 is YFSETQ. The V end lost 3 bases, the J end lost 0 bases, and 7 bases lay between the germline ends. The CDR3 covers 14 residues. The CDR3 here is CASSSGAAKNIQYF. The DNA of the CDR3 is TGCGCCAGCAGCTCCGGGGCAGCCAAAAACATTCAGTACTTC.

The gene calls are TRBV7-2 and TRBJ1-1; tentatively, D is TRBD1 (5 bases). Germline V lookup: CDR1 SGHTA, CDR2 FQGNSA. The CDR3 totals 15 residues. The V end was cut by 1 base, the J end by 4 bases, with 13 bases between. The DNA of the CDR3 is TGTGCCAGCAGCTTAGGGTCAGGGATAGGCACTGAAGCTTTCTTT. Encoded protein: CASSLGSGIGTEAFF.

This clonotype came up a few times. The rearrangement joins TRBV5-5 to TRBJ2-1; possible D gene TRBD2, 5 bases. The V gene's germline CDR1 is SGHKS and CDR2 YYEKEE (reference sequence). The CDR3 runs to 14 residues. Trimming pared 5 bases from V and 3 bases from J, leaving 12 bases between. CDR3 sequence reads: CASRKDFFYNEQFF. The CDR3 coding sequence is TGTGCCAGCAGGAAGGACTTTTTCTACAATGAGCAGTTCTTC.

This rearrangement joins TRBV12-3 or TRBV12-4 to TRBJ2-1; tentative D call: TRBD2 (5 bases). The CDR3 has 12 residues. Trimming took 5 bases from V and 8 from J, leaving 10 bases between them. In DNA, the CDR3 is TGTGCCAGCAGTCGACGAGGGCATGAGCAGTTCTTC. It codes for CASSRRGHEQFF.

The CDR3 region has the DNA TGCGCCAGCAGCCAAGTGCAGGGACTCTACGAGCAGTACTTC. Its protein is CASSQVQGLYEQYF. V and J are TRBV4-3 and TRBJ2-7; possibly TRBD2 for D (6 bases). Germline values: CDR1 LGHNA, CDR2 YSLEER. This CDR3 contains 14 residues. The V end was cut by 1 base, the J end by 3 bases, with 10 bases between.

This clonotype has more than one count but fewer than ten. The chain links TRBV11-1 to TRBJ2-1; the match to TRBD2 covers 7 bases. Looked up from germline, CDR1 is SGHAT and CDR2 is FQDESV (reference sequence). The CDR3 runs to 18 residues. With V trimmed by 3 bases and J by 6 bases, 17 bases remained unmatched. The CDR3 is CASSLRYGQRESVNEQFF. Written as DNA, the CDR3 is TGTGCCAGCAGCTTGCGGTACGGGCAGCGGGAATCCGTCAATGAGCAGTTCTTC.

The chain employs TRBV6-2 or TRBV6-3 and TRBJ1-5; possible D gene TRBD1, 6 bases. Germline CDR1 MNHEY, CDR2 SVGEGT. Trimming shortened V by 10 bases and J by 0 bases, and 19 bases separated the two germline ends. The CDR3 sequence is 16 residues long. This CDR3 reads CATDSDRLYSNQPQHF. The CDR3 DNA reads as TGTGCCACCGATTCAGACAGGCTATATAGCAATCAGCCCCAGCATTTT.

This clonotype has only a few counts. The V call is TRBV20-1, the J call TRBJ1-2; unclear D gene. The ends were cut back, 0 bases at V and 6 bases at J, with 17 bases in the middle. CDR1 is DFQATT and CDR2 is SNEGSKA in the germline V gene (reference sequence). The CDR3 sequence is 15 residues long. CDR3 protein: CSAREPPAAEHGYTF. The CDR3 DNA follows: TGCAGTGCTAGAGAGCCCCCGGCAGCAGAGCATGGCTACACCTTC.

This chain joins TRBV5-1 and TRBJ2-7; D ambiguous. CDR1 is SGHRS, CDR2 YFSETQ, per germline. The CDR3 sequence is 11 residues long. Trimming pared 1 base from V and 5 bases from J, leaving 4 bases between. In DNA form, the CDR3 reads TGCGCCAGCAGCTTGAATCACGAGCAGTACGTC. This encodes CASSLNHEQYV.

V gene TRBV14 combines with J gene TRBJ2-3; D may match TRBD1 or TRBD2 (5 bases each). Trimming left V 3 bases short and J 1 base short, with 14 bases between. The germline V gene encodes CDR1 SGHDN and CDR2 FVKESK. This CDR3 spans 16 amino acids. CDR3 protein: CASSHRRERGTDTQYF. DNA of the CDR3: TGTGCCAGCAGCCATCGCAGGGAGAGGGGCACAGATACGCAGTATTTT.

This clonotype was picked up a small number of times. The CDR3 protein is CSVEAAGANTGELFF. The CDR3, as DNA: TGCAGCGTTGAAGCCGCGGGAGCGAACACCGGGGAGCTGTTTTTT. This chain joins TRBV29-1 and TRBJ2-2, with 7 bases aligning to TRBD2. The CDR3 has 15 residues. Germline V CDR1 and CDR2: SQVTM, ANQGSEA. The trim removed 1 base at V and 0 bases at J, leaving 2 bases unmatched.

V is TRBV11-2 and J is TRBJ2-5; perhaps TRBD2 as D (6 bases). Germline V gives CDR1 SGHAT, CDR2 FQNNGV. Trimming cost V 5 bases and J 3 bases, with 10 bases left between them. The CDR3 spans 13 residues. The CDR3 coding sequence is TGTGCCAGCAGCACCGGAGGGAAAGAGACCCAGTACTTC. As protein: CASSTGGKETQYF.

This clonotype was observed many times. V and J are TRBV29-1 and TRBJ2-1; TRBD2 aligns across 7 bases. The junction had 11 bases not matched to a gene; V was cut back by 6 bases and J by 9 bases. The CDR3 consists of 13 residues. In germline, CDR1 is SQVTM, CDR2 ANQGSEA. Here the CDR3 reads CSVLEGGPGEQFF. The CDR3 bases are TGCAGCGTGCTCGAGGGAGGGCCAGGTGAGCAGTTCTTC.

This clonotype was detected ten times or more. V gene TRBV4-3 combines with J gene TRBJ2-7; D is perhaps TRBD2 (7 bases). CDR3 length: 15 amino acids. Germline CDR1 LGHNA, CDR2 YSLEER. V lost 5 bases and J lost 1, with 15 bases in between. The CDR3 region is CASSGMRGGSYEQYF. The CDR3 DNA sequence: TGCGCCAGCAGCGGGATGAGGGGGGGGTCCTACGAGCAGTACTTC.

This clonotype has a handful of counts. The chain is built from TRBV3-1 and TRBJ2-2; 9 bases are a match to TRBD1. J was trimmed by 6 bases and V by 3 bases; bases with no gene match: 5. The length of the CDR3 is 15 residues. CDR1 is LGHDT and CDR2 is YNNKEL in the germline V gene (reference sequence). The CDR3 nucleotides read TGTGCCAGCAGCCAGGCCGGGACAGGGCCCGGGGAGCTGTTTTTT. Its protein product is CASSQAGTGPGELFF.

This clonotype was recorded a few times. V gene TRBV7-3 combines with J gene TRBJ2-1; 16 bases agree with TRBD2. This CDR3 is built from 16 residues. Germline V CDR1 and CDR2: SGHTA, FQGTGA. The ends lost 5 bases at V and 5 bases at J; junction bases unmatched: 3. CDR3 sequence (DNA): TGTGCCAGCAGCGCGGGACTAGCGGGAGGGAACAATGAGCAGTTCTTC. Translation gives CASSAGLAGGNNEQFF.

This clonotype has just a few counts. The chain carries TRBV12-3 or TRBV12-4 and TRBJ2-5; 7 bases map to TRBD1. The CDR3 sequence is 15 residues long. Trimming cost V 5 bases and J 5 bases; bases outside gene matches: 11. The CDR3 region has the DNA TGTGCCAGCAGTGTTCAGGGTAGACAGGGCGAGACCCAGTACTTC. The encoded protein is CASSVQGRQGETQYF.

This clonotype appeared a few times. This chain links TRBV12-3 or TRBV12-4 with TRBJ2-5; 7 nucleotides agree with TRBD1. This CDR3 region has 14 residues. Trimming at V came to 2 bases and at J to 3 bases, leaving 3 bases not matched to a gene. The CDR3 nucleotides are TGTGCCAGCAGTTTAACAGGGGACGAAGAGACCCAGTACTTC. Protein product: CASSLTGDEETQYF.

This clonotype was found a few times. The chain links TRBV12-3 or TRBV12-4 to TRBJ2-1; D unresolved. The CDR3 sequence is 14 residues long. The germline V and J ends were trimmed by 3 bases and 8 bases, with 14 bases remaining between them. In DNA, the CDR3 is TGTGCCAGCAGTTTCTTGGGGAAGGTCTATGAGCAGTTCTTC. This sequence encodes CASSFLGKVYEQFF.

This clonotype has more than one count but fewer than ten. The rearrangement joins TRBV12-3 or TRBV12-4 to TRBJ2-1, with 12 bases identical to TRBD2. V lost 8 bases to trimming and J lost 7 bases; unmatched junction nucleotides: 6. The CDR3 sequence is 14 residues long. The CDR3 here is CASWDGTSGNEQFF. The CDR3 DNA is TGTGCCAGCTGGGACGGGACTAGCGGGAATGAGCAGTTCTTC.

This clonotype was observed many times. This chain links TRBV27 with TRBJ2-5; D unresolved. The CDR3 is made up of 13 amino acids. V shed 1 base and J shed 5 bases, with 8 bases lying between them. CDR1 and CDR2 (germline): MNHEY, SMNVEV (reference sequence). This CDR3 reads CASSLLNFETQYF. The CDR3 DNA reads TGTGCCAGCAGTTTATTGAATTTCGAGACCCAGTACTTC.